In this sample, the clone carrying this T cell receptor beta chain turned up a few times. What it recognizes is unknown. The V gene lost 8 bases and the J gene lost 4 bases, with 17 bases spanning the gap. CDR1 and CDR2 from the germline V gene are LNHDA and SQIVND (reference sequence). This CDR3 is 14 amino acids long. The data were obtained in a study of vaccination and CD4 T cells after COVID-19. Study as a whole: Median time from COVID diagnosis to post-COVID sampling was 101 days (35 to 161). Control cultures were given a CEFX pool, an HIV-1 Nef pool, or no peptide. Findings and limits, study-wide: Median reactive clonotypes, those recognizing SARS-CoV-2, rose from 21 to 38, not significantly. The authors identified 304 of 307 vaccine-specific clones in convalescent patients as spike mono-reactive.

Time point specified: late sampling 161 to 241 days after vaccination in a few convalescent patients. Stated treatment: 10-day PBMC culture with coronavirus spike peptide pools or control peptides (ViraFEST assay). Cultured CD4+ T cell DNA was sequenced using the Oncomine TCR Beta short-read assay. One entry per CDR3 protein, called by TCRdb with MiXCR from the PCR reads. The sample has fewer than 25,000 distinct CDR3 sequences; about two fifths are singletons. Here the sequenced sample was CD4+ T cells from blood, cultured in vitro, taken about 7 months after SARS-CoV-2 vaccination. The V and J genes are TRBV19 and TRBJ2-5, with a weak D call TRBD1 (6 bases). The sequence derives from a human donor who had recovered from COVID-19. CDR3 coding DNA: TGTGCCAGTGCCATGGTGACAGGCAGAGAGACCCAGTACTTC. Translating it yields CASAMVTGRETQYF.